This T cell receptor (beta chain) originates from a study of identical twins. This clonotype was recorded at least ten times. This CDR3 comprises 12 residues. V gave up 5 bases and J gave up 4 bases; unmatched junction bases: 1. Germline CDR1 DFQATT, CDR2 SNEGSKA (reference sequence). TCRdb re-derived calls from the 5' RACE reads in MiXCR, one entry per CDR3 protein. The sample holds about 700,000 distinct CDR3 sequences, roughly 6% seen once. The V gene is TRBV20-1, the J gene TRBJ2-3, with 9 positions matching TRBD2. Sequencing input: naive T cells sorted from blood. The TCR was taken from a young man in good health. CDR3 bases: TGCAGTGCTTTAGCGGGAGCAGATACGCAGTATTTT. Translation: CSALAGADTQYF.